This T cell receptor (beta chain) comes out of a study of cytomegalovirus exposure and HLA in healthy donors. General study results and limits: A prior analysis recorded that most TCR beta V segments were productive about 90% or about 30% of the time.

The CDR3 consists of 17 residues. With 2 bases removed from V and 1 base from J, the gap between germline ends came to 12 bases. The germline V gene encodes CDR1 LNHDA and CDR2 SQIVND (reference sequence). Comment on this clone: Its antigen is undetermined.

PCR employed 60 Vbeta and 13 Jbeta primers. Method: immunoSEQ multiplex PCR; TCRdb's copy keeps in-frame clones and lacks some. Among about 82,000 clones listed, about 80% were seen once. The receptor was derived from a man aged 50 to 60 in good health and CMV-seronegative. The V and J genes are TRBV19 and TRBJ1-6, with D possibly TRBD1 on 6 matching bases. Sequenced material: PBMCs. The DNA of the CDR3 is TGTGCCAGTAGTATAAATCAGGGGCAGTCCTATAATTCACCCCTCCACTTT. It translates to CASSINQGQSYNSPLHF.